The 26 T cell receptor beta chains presented below share a single source sample, sequenced in a study of T cell responses to AZD1222 COVID-19 vaccine. This table comes from immunoSEQ multiplex PCR, and its TCRdb copy is limited to in-frame clones, with some not included. The data show 95,000 to 130,000 clones, approximately 93% seen once. Material: peripheral blood, obtained on day 0 of AZD1222 vaccination. The receptors were gathered from an adult in good health.

V usage is TRBV9 and J usage is TRBJ2-7; 8 bases map to TRBD1. CDR1 and CDR2 from the germline V gene are SGDLS and YYNGEE. This CDR3 comprises 16 residues. J gave up 7 bases and V 2 bases, and 14 bases lay outside the gene matches. The CDR3 spells CASSVNLRDRLGEQYF. Written as DNA, the CDR3 is TGTGCCAGCAGCGTTAATCTCCGGGACAGGCTGGGGGAGCAGTACTTC.

J is TRBJ2-1 and V is TRBV30; D is unresolved. From germline, CDR1 is GTSNPN and CDR2 SVGIG (reference sequence). Trimming removed 4 bases from V and 5 bases from J, with 9 bases in between. This CDR3 spans 12 amino acids. DNA of the CDR3: TGTGCCTGGACACTCGTCGACAATGAGCAGTTCTTC. Residues: CAWTLVDNEQFF.

The chain joins TRBV27 to TRBJ2-1; D remains ambiguous. The CDR3 runs to 18 residues. V was clipped by 0 bases and J by 4 bases, with 19 bases between them. Germline-derived CDR1 and CDR2 are MNHEY and SMNVEV (reference sequence). CDR3 DNA sequence: TGTGCCAGCAGTTTATCGATTACCAGGAGCGATTGGTACAATGAGCAGTTCTTC. Translation gives CASSLSITRSDWYNEQFF.

CDR3 nucleotide sequence: TGTGCCAGCAGCTCCCCGGGACAGGAGTATAATGAAAAACTGTTTTTT. This codes for CASSSPGQEYNEKLFF. This chain joins TRBV11-2 and TRBJ1-4, with 8 bases fitting TRBD1. Germline V gives CDR1 SGHAT, CDR2 FQNNGV. J lost 4 bases, V lost 4 bases, and 8 bases had no gene match. CDR3 length: 16 residues.

J is TRBJ1-1 and V is TRBV5-1, with D uncertain. The germline CDR1 and CDR2 sequences are SGHRS and YFSETQ. The CDR3 runs 13 residues. V lost 4 bases and J lost 0, with 7 bases in between. The CDR3 here is CASSRGLNTEAFF. CDR3 DNA: TGCGCCAGCAGCAGAGGCTTGAACACTGAAGCTTTCTTT.

The rearrangement joins TRBV9 to TRBJ2-3; D is unclear. Germline CDR1 SGDLS, CDR2 YYNGEE. This CDR3 is built from 12 residues. Trimming pared 0 bases from V and 6 bases from J, leaving 5 bases between. The CDR3, as DNA: TGTGCCAGCAGCGTAGGGGTCGATACGCAGTATTTT. It is translated as CASSVGVDTQYF. The full variable domain, with the rest looked up from reference TRBV9 and TRBJ2-3, is DSGVTQTPKHLITATGQRVTLRCSPRSGDLSVYWYQQSLDQGLQFLIQYYNGEERAKGNILERFSAQQFPDLHSELNLSSLELGDSALYFCASSVGVDTQYFGPGTRLTVL.

This clone was observed a single time. The chain combines TRBV28 with TRBJ1-3; TRBD1 agrees at 7 bases. The CDR3 covers 14 residues. Germline CDR1 is MDHEN and CDR2 is SYDVKM. Germline trimming cut 2 bases from V and 6 bases from J; bases unmatched to any gene: 4. Here the CDR3 DNA reads TGTGCCAGCAGTTTAAGACAGGGTGAAAACACCATATATTTT. It is translated as CASSLRQGENTIYF.

This clone was observed once. The chain joins TRBV5-1 to TRBJ2-1; D remains unclear. Looked up from germline, CDR1 is SGHRS and CDR2 is YFSETQ. This CDR3 is built from 15 residues. The V end lost 1 base, the J end lost 0 bases, and 8 bases lay between the germline ends. CDR3 nucleotides: TGCGCCAGCAGCTTGTGGCCCAGCTCCTACAATGAGCAGTTCTTC. This gives the protein CASSLWPSSYNEQFF.

The chain has TRBV18 and TRBJ2-1; TRBD2 agrees at 7 bases. The V gene's germline CDR1 is KGHSH and CDR2 LQKENI. CDR3 length equals 16 residues. V was pared by 8 bases and J by 5 bases, with 15 bases of the junction left unmatched. The CDR3, as DNA: TGTGCCAGCGGCGGGCTTTCGCGGCTAGCGGACAATGAGCAGTTCTTC. The encoded protein is CASGGLSRLADNEQFF.

This chain links TRBV18 with TRBJ1-1, with D uncertain. Germline CDR1 is KGHSH and CDR2 is LQKENI. This CDR3 contains 11 residues. The CDR3 loop is CASRGNTEAFF. CDR3 coding DNA: TGTGCGAGTCGGGGGAACACTGAAGCTTTCTTT.

The rearrangement uses TRBV18 and TRBJ2-7, with D possibly TRBD2 on 5 matching bases. The CDR3 is 16 amino acids. In germline, CDR1 is KGHSH, CDR2 LQKENI. V lost 4 bases and J lost 0, with 16 bases in between. CDR3 coding DNA: TGTGCCAGCTCACAGACCCAAACGGGGAGCTCCTACGAGCAGTACTTC. Its protein is CASSQTQTGSSYEQYF.

This chain links TRBV3-1 (or the pseudogene TRBV3-2) with TRBJ1-4; tentatively, D is TRBD1 (5 bases). V was trimmed by 4 bases and J by 12 bases, leaving 18 bases between them. The CDR3 is 14 residues long. Germline V gene lookup returns CDR1 LGHDT and CDR2 YNNKEL (reference sequence). This CDR3 is CASSLTRWGGELFF. The CDR3 region has the DNA TGTGCCAGCAGCCTCACTCGCTGGGGGGGGGAACTGTTTTTT.

The chain joins TRBV9 to TRBJ2-5, with 7 bases fitting TRBD1. The germline V gene encodes CDR1 SGDLS and CDR2 YYNGEE. The CDR3 is made up of 14 amino acids. V lost 0 bases to trimming and J lost 5 bases; unmatched junction nucleotides: 4. CDR3 loop: CASSVETGIETQYF. CDR3 sequence (DNA): TGTGCCAGCAGCGTAGAGACAGGGATCGAGACCCAGTACTTC. The whole variable domain, remainder taken from reference TRBV9 and TRBJ2-5, is DSGVTQTPKHLITATGQRVTLRCSPRSGDLSVYWYQQSLDQGLQFLIQYYNGEERAKGNILERFSAQQFPDLHSELNLSSLELGDSALYFCASSVETGIETQYFGPGTRLLVL.

V gene TRBV19 combines with J gene TRBJ1-1; D might be TRBD1 (6 bases). CDR3 size: 12 residues. V was clipped by 4 bases and J by 5 bases, with 8 bases between them. Germline values: CDR1 LNHDA, CDR2 SQIVND (reference sequence). The DNA of the CDR3 is TGTGCCAGTAGTAGAGGGGGGACTGAAGCTTTCTTT. Translation: CASSRGGTEAFF.

The chain's CDR3 is CASSYGSGTEAFF. CDR3 DNA sequence: TGTGCCAGCAGTTATGGGTCGGGCACTGAAGCTTTCTTT. This chain links TRBV12-3 or TRBV12-4 with TRBJ1-1; D not resolved. There are 13 residues in the CDR3. Trimming pared 4 bases from V and 4 bases from J, leaving 10 bases between.

This clone came up once. The chain couples TRBV28 to TRBJ1-3, with D perhaps matching TRBD1 (6 bases). Germline V gene lookup returns CDR1 MDHEN and CDR2 SYDVKM. Trimming took 6 bases from V and 3 from J, leaving 21 bases between them. This CDR3 comprises 17 residues. CDR3 protein: CASSSGGQEGIGNTIYF. CDR3 DNA: TGTGCCAGCAGCTCGGGGGGGCAAGAGGGAATTGGAAACACCATATATTTT.

This clone appeared a few times. The V gene is TRBV6-4, the J gene TRBJ2-3; tentatively, D is TRBD2 (6 bases). Germline V gene data show CDR1 as MRHNA and CDR2 as SNTAGT. The V end lost 2 bases, the J end lost 4 bases, and 10 bases lay between the germline ends. This CDR3 region has 14 residues. Here the CDR3 DNA reads TGTGCCAGCAGTGACGGCGGGGATGCAGATACGCAGTATTTT. It is translated as CASSDGGDADTQYF.

The chain links TRBV18 to TRBJ2-7; D gene ambiguous. The V gene lost 4 bases and the J gene lost 2 bases, with 18 bases spanning the gap. Germline loops: CDR1 KGHSH, CDR2 LQKENI. The CDR3 has 16 amino acids. CDR3 sequence reads: CASSLSVSSVTYEQYF. CDR3 DNA: TGTGCCAGCTCACTTTCTGTATCCTCGGTGACCTACGAGCAGTACTTC.

Here the CDR3 DNA reads TGTGCCAGCAGTCCCCTGACTAGCGGGAGGGCAGGGGGGGCCAACGTCCTGACTTTC. Translating it yields CASSPLTSGRAGGANVLTF. The chain recombines TRBV6-6 with TRBJ2-6, with 14 bases fitting TRBD2. The CDR3 sequence is 19 residues long. The V gene end was trimmed by 5 bases and the J gene end by 4 bases; junction bases not matched to a gene: 10. Germline-derived CDR1 and CDR2 are MNHNY and SVGAGI (reference sequence).

The genes are TRBV10-1 and TRBJ2-3, with TRBD1 as a possible D gene (6 bases). Trimming pared 7 bases from V and 6 bases from J, leaving 17 bases between. The CDR3 consists of 14 residues. Looked up from germline, CDR1 is WNHNN and CDR2 is SYGVQD (reference sequence). The CDR3 spells CASKGEQGSDTQYF. DNA of the CDR3: TGCGCCAGCAAGGGGGAACAGGGTAGCGATACGCAGTATTTT.

This sequence joins TRBV6-5 and TRBJ2-7; D possibly corresponds to TRBD1 (5 bases). CDR3 size: 14 residues. Trimming stripped 4 bases from V and 1 base from J, with 11 bases between. Germline CDR1 and CDR2: MNHEY and SVGAGI. The CDR3 region is CASSSAGYSYEQYF. The DNA for the CDR3 is TGTGCCAGCAGTTCTGCAGGGTATTCCTACGAGCAGTACTTC.

The chain uses TRBV28 and TRBJ1-2; 7 bases match TRBD1. CDR1 MDHEN and CDR2 SYDVKM come from the germline V gene. The CDR3 runs to 12 residues. V lost 8 bases, J lost 5 bases, and 5 bases stayed unmatched. The CDR3 nucleotides are TGTGCCAGCGTGGGGGACAGATATGGCTACACCTTC. It specifies CASVGDRYGYTF.

The V gene is TRBV7-9, the J gene TRBJ2-1; TRBD2 might be the D (6 bases). CDR3 size: 14 residues. Germline V CDR1 and CDR2: SEHNR, FQNEAQ (reference sequence). Trimming stripped 5 bases from V and 7 bases from J, with 15 bases between. The CDR3 DNA is TGTGCCAGCAGCCGCGGAGGGCCGGTGAATGAGCAGTTCTTC. Encoded protein: CASSRGGPVNEQFF.

J is TRBJ1-2 and V is TRBV29-1; TRBD1 might be the D (6 bases). The germline V and J ends were trimmed by 7 bases and 4 bases, with 13 bases remaining between them. CDR3 length equals 12 residues. Germline loops: CDR1 SQVTM, CDR2 ANQGSEA. The CDR3 DNA reads as TGCAGCGCCCGGCGGGACACCTATGGCTACACCTTC. Encoded protein: CSARRDTYGYTF.

The chain is built from TRBV3-1 (or the pseudogene TRBV3-2) and TRBJ1-1; a weak D match, TRBD1 (5 bases). The CDR3 length is 14 residues. The V gene lost 0 bases and the J gene lost 3 bases, with 8 bases spanning the gap. Germline V CDR1 and CDR2: LGHDT, YNNKEL (reference sequence). DNA of the CDR3: TGTGCCAGCAGCCAAGAACAGGAGTACACTGAAGCTTTCTTT. It codes for CASSQEQEYTEAFF.

In regard to this clone: One junction end disagrees with the germline gene, perhaps due to a read error. The chain links TRBV2 to TRBJ2-7; 9 bases align to TRBD2. In germline, CDR1 is SNHLY, CDR2 FYNNEI. There are 13 residues in the CDR3. In DNA form, the CDR3 reads TGCCTTAGCCGATTAGCGGGGGCCTACGAGCAGTACTTC. Protein sequence: CLSRLAGAYEQYF.